Shown below are 28 T cell receptor beta chains from a single sample sequenced in a study of blood T cell repertoires in COVID-19. Method: immunoSEQ multiplex PCR; TCRdb's copy keeps in-frame clones and lacks some. The sample holds more than 100,000 clones, approximately 84% seen once. Specimen: peripheral blood. Receptors originate from a human donor in a cohort sampled during active COVID-19.

The table lists this clone with a count of one. The gene calls are TRBV5-1 and TRBJ2-1; D might be TRBD1 (6 bases). Looked up from germline, CDR1 is SGHRS and CDR2 is YFSETQ. This CDR3 is 16 amino acids long. Trimming left V 4 bases short and J 2 bases short, with 16 bases between. CDR3 bases: TGCGCCAGCAGCCGATTGGGGACACGGGCCTACAATGAGCAGTTCTTC. Amino acid sequence: CASSRLGTRAYNEQFF.

The chain joins TRBV5-4 to TRBJ2-3, with 9 positions matching TRBD2. Germline CDR1 is SGHNT and CDR2 is YYREEE (reference sequence). J gave up 6 bases and V 0 bases, and 2 bases lay outside the gene matches. This CDR3 is 14 amino acids long. DNA for the CDR3: TGTGCCAGCAGCTTGGGCGGGGGGGGTGATACGCAGTATTTT. Its protein product is CASSLGGGGDTQYF.

CDR3 nucleotides: TGTGCCAGCAGTCTGGACAGGGGCCACTACAATGAGCAGTTCTTC. Translating gives CASSLDRGHYNEQFF. This chain uses TRBV27 with TRBJ2-1, with 9 positions matching TRBD1. Germline V gives CDR1 MNHEY, CDR2 SMNVEV (reference sequence). Trimming at V came to 5 bases and at J to 3 bases, leaving 5 bases not matched to a gene. The CDR3 sequence is 15 residues long.

The CDR3 loop reads CASSLGLAEYNEQFF. The CDR3 DNA sequence: TGTGCCAGCAGCTTGGGCCTAGCGGAGTACAATGAGCAGTTCTTC. The V call is TRBV5-4, the J call TRBJ2-1; 7 positions agree with TRBD2. Per the germline V gene, CDR1 is SGHNT and CDR2 is YYREEE (reference sequence). The V and J ends lost 0 bases and 4 bases, in that order; junction bases with no gene match: 4. The CDR3 totals 15 residues.

J is TRBJ1-6 and V is TRBV19; the D is unclear. Germline CDR1 reads LNHDA; CDR2 reads SQIVND (reference sequence). CDR3 length equals 12 residues. Trimming took 0 bases from V and 13 from J, leaving 7 bases between them. CDR3 DNA sequence: TGTGCCAGTAGTATAGAACGAGGGCCCCTCCACTTT. Translated, it gives CASSIERGPLHF.

The genes are TRBV3-1 (or the pseudogene TRBV3-2) and TRBJ2-7; D possibly corresponds to TRBD1 (6 bases). Looked up from germline, CDR1 is LGHDT and CDR2 is YNNKEL (reference sequence). The length of the CDR3 is 14 residues. V gave up 4 bases and J gave up 4 bases, with 14 bases separating them. The CDR3 DNA is TGTGCCAGCAGCCCGCCCGGGACACCTTACGAGCAGTACTTC. Translation gives CASSPPGTPYEQYF.

The chain combines TRBV9 with TRBJ2-1; 12 bases align to TRBD2. The J segment lost 7 bases and the V segment lost 3 bases, leaving 5 bases of the junction unmatched. The CDR3 length is 15 residues. Germline loops: CDR1 SGDLS, CDR2 YYNGEE. The CDR3 reads CASSASGGAANEQFF. In DNA, the CDR3 is TGTGCCAGCAGCGCTAGCGGGGGGGCCGCAAATGAGCAGTTCTTC.

The V and J genes are TRBV6-5 and TRBJ1-6; 9 nucleotides align to TRBD1. The CDR3 is made up of 13 amino acids. The trim removed 6 bases at V and 8 bases at J, leaving 2 bases unmatched. Germline CDR1 MNHEY, CDR2 SVGAGI. The CDR3 DNA reads TGTGCCAGCAGCCGGGACAGGGATTCACCCCTCCACTTT. It codes for CASSRDRDSPLHF.

The chain uses TRBV10-3 and TRBJ2-1; D gene unclear. V was clipped by 3 bases and J by 6 bases, with 21 bases between them. The CDR3 runs to 17 residues. Germline V CDR1 and CDR2: ENHRY, SYGVKD. This CDR3 reads CAISESFGVGSVNEQFF. CDR3 bases: TGTGCCATCAGTGAATCGTTTGGTGTCGGTAGTGTCAATGAGCAGTTCTTC.

The rearrangement uses TRBV5-1 and TRBJ2-7, with D unclear. CDR3 length: 14 residues. The ends were cut back, 0 bases at V and 0 bases at J, with 7 bases in the middle. Germline V gene lookup returns CDR1 SGHRS and CDR2 YFSETQ. The CDR3 nucleotides read TGCGCCAGCAGCTTGGACCTAAGCTCCTACGAGCAGTACTTC. Translated: CASSLDLSSYEQYF. The full variable domain, in which reference TRBV5-1 and TRBJ2-7 provide the parts outside the CDR3, is KAGVTQTPRYLIKTRGQQVTLSCSPISGHRSVSWYQQTPGQGLQFLFEYFSETQRNKGNFPGRFSGRQFSNSRSEMNVSTLELGDSALYLCASSLDLSSYEQYFGPGTRLTVT.

This chain connects TRBV9 to TRBJ2-3; TRBD2 aligns across 10 bases. The CDR3 extends over 18 amino acids. Germline CDR1 SGDLS, CDR2 YYNGEE. Germline trimming cut 0 bases from V and 2 bases from J; bases unmatched to any gene: 9. CDR3 nucleotide sequence: TGTGCCAGCAGCGTAGGTTCCGGGACTAGCGAACCCACAGATACGCAGTATTTT. It encodes CASSVGSGTSEPTDTQYF.

This rearrangement joins TRBV9 to TRBJ1-4; a possible D gene is TRBD1 (5 bases). The CDR3 is made up of 15 amino acids. Germline CDR1 SGDLS, CDR2 YYNGEE. The V end was cut by 0 bases, the J end by 4 bases, with 10 bases between. CDR3 residues: CASSVGGLINEKLFF. In DNA form, the CDR3 reads TGTGCCAGCAGCGTAGGGGGACTGATTAATGAAAAACTGTTTTTT.

CDR3 DNA sequence: TGTGCCAGCAGCAGAAGGACAACCAACACCGGGGAGCTGTTTTTT. Translated: CASSRRTTNTGELFF. The V call is TRBV7-9, the J call TRBJ2-2; the D gene is possibly TRBD1 (5 bases). V was shortened by 5 bases and J by 2 bases, with 12 bases between the two germline ends. The CDR3 contains 15 residues. The germline V gene encodes CDR1 SEHNR and CDR2 FQNEAQ (reference sequence).

The rearrangement uses TRBV9 and TRBJ2-1; D ambiguous. CDR3 size: 16 residues. Trimming removed 0 bases at V and 0 bases at J, with 10 bases between. The germline V gene has CDR1 SGDLS and CDR2 YYNGEE. As DNA, the CDR3 is TGTGCCAGCAGCGTAGGCCGATTGAGCTCCTACAATGAGCAGTTCTTC. This gives the protein CASSVGRLSSYNEQFF. The whole variable domain, remainder taken from reference TRBV9 and TRBJ2-1, is DSGVTQTPKHLITATGQRVTLRCSPRSGDLSVYWYQQSLDQGLQFLIQYYNGEERAKGNILERFSAQQFPDLHSELNLSSLELGDSALYFCASSVGRLSSYNEQFFGPGTRLTVL.

The chain recombines TRBV12-3 or TRBV12-4 with TRBJ1-1; D not certain. Trimming stripped 1 base from V and 5 bases from J, with 8 bases between. The CDR3 extends over 13 amino acids. The CDR3 sequence: CASSLGTGTEAFF. In nucleotides, the CDR3 is TGTGCCAGCAGTTTAGGTACGGGGACTGAAGCTTTCTTT.

The genes are TRBV7-9 and TRBJ2-7, with D maybe TRBD1 (5 bases). Germline values: CDR1 SEHNR, CDR2 FQNEAQ (reference sequence). V was trimmed by 0 bases and J by 2 bases, leaving 11 bases between them. CDR3 length: 15 residues. The CDR3 reads CASSLAGRAPYEQYF. CDR3 DNA: TGTGCCAGCAGCTTAGCAGGCAGGGCCCCCTACGAGCAGTACTTC.

The V and J genes are TRBV6-5 and TRBJ1-6; D possibly corresponds to TRBD1 (5 bases). Germline CDR1 and CDR2: MNHEY and SVGAGI. V lost 5 bases to trimming and J lost 7 bases, with 12 bases between them. The CDR3 contains 14 residues. CDR3 sequence reads: CASSPGTGNSPLHF. The CDR3 DNA reads TGTGCCAGCAGTCCCGGGACTGGGAATTCACCCCTCCACTTT.

The CDR3 here is CASSIGQGTRSYEQYF. CDR3 nucleotide sequence: TGTGCCAGCAGTATTGGACAGGGGACCCGCTCCTACGAGCAGTACTTC. The chain couples TRBV28 to TRBJ2-7; 9 bases line up with TRBD1. Germline assignment: CDR1 MDHEN and CDR2 SYDVKM. J lost 0 bases, V lost 5 bases, and 8 bases had no gene match. The CDR3 length is 16 residues.

There are a few counts of this clone. The chain is built from TRBV9 and TRBJ2-1; 7 bases map to TRBD1. The CDR3 has 15 residues. Trimming cost V 3 bases and J 2 bases; bases outside gene matches: 5. Germline assignment: CDR1 SGDLS and CDR2 YYNGEE. Here the CDR3 reads CASSARTGPYNEQFF. In DNA, the CDR3 is TGTGCCAGCAGCGCCCGGACAGGACCCTACAATGAGCAGTTCTTC.

This clone showed up just once. DNA of the CDR3: TGTGCCAGCAGGCCCAGGGGGCCCTCTGGAAACACCATATATTTT. This encodes CASRPRGPSGNTIYF. The V and J genes are TRBV28 and TRBJ1-3; 8 bases are a match to TRBD1. Germline CDR1 MDHEN, CDR2 SYDVKM. V shed 6 bases, J shed 0 bases, and the junction held 4 bases outside the gene matches. The CDR3 contains 15 residues.

CDR3 DNA: TGTGCCAGTAGTCCCCGCGCGGGAGTGTATGATGAGCAGTTCTTC. Residues: CASSPRAGVYDEQFF. The genes are TRBV19 and TRBJ2-1; 7 nucleotides line up with TRBD2. The CDR3 runs 15 residues. Germline values: CDR1 LNHDA, CDR2 SQIVND (reference sequence). The junction had 12 bases not matched to a gene; V was cut back by 5 bases and J by 8 bases.

CDR3 nucleotide sequence: TGTGCCAGCAGTGAAGAGGTAGCGGGGGGGCTCTACACCGGGGAGCTGTTTTTT. Translating it yields CASSEEVAGGLYTGELFF. This chain uses TRBV6-1 with TRBJ2-2; 11 bases match TRBD2. CDR3 length: 18 residues. Germline V gene data show CDR1 as MNHNS and CDR2 as SASEGT. Germline trimming cut 1 base from V and 3 bases from J; bases unmatched to any gene: 7.

The chain uses TRBV5-1 and TRBJ2-7; D may be TRBD2 (6 bases). This CDR3 is built from 9 residues. The germline gives CDR1 SGHRS, CDR2 YFSETQ. V lost 9 bases, J lost 13 bases, and 14 bases lay in between. In DNA form, the CDR3 reads TGCGCCACTTTAGGAGGGTTTTACTTC. Protein: CATLGGFYF.

In this sample, this clone turned up once. The V and J genes are TRBV11-2 and TRBJ2-1; 9 bases are a match to TRBD2. Germline CDR1 and CDR2: SGHAT and FQNNGV. Trimming at V came to 3 bases and at J to 7 bases, leaving 4 bases not matched to a gene. This CDR3 has 14 amino acids. The CDR3 DNA is TGTGCCAGCAGCTTCGCGGGAGGGCTAAATGAGCAGTTCTTC. This sequence encodes CASSFAGGLNEQFF.

The chain recombines TRBV5-1 with TRBJ1-1, with D perhaps matching TRBD1 (5 bases). Trimming removed 0 bases at V and 1 base at J, with 13 bases between. CDR1 is SGHRS, CDR2 YFSETQ, per germline. The CDR3 length is 16 residues. CDR3 bases: TGCGCCAGCAGCTTGGCCAATGGTAGGGGGAACACTGAAGCTTTCTTT. Its protein product is CASSLANGRGNTEAFF.

This chain connects TRBV6-2 or TRBV6-3 to TRBJ2-7; no clear D. Trimming took off 0 bases at V and 3 bases at J, with 12 bases between the two ends. The length of the CDR3 is 15 residues. Looked up from germline, CDR1 is MNHEY and CDR2 is SVGEGT. The CDR3 reads CASSYSGQVSYEQYF. Written as DNA, the CDR3 is TGTGCCAGCAGTTACTCTGGTCAGGTGAGCTACGAGCAGTACTTC.

This clone was observed once. The chain couples TRBV30 to TRBJ1-2; no definite D call. The CDR3 is 13 residues long. V was cut by 1 base and J by 2 bases, with 8 bases left in between. Germline V lookup: CDR1 GTSNPN, CDR2 SVGIG (reference sequence). The CDR3 region has the DNA TGTGCCTGGAGTGAAAACAGAAACTATGGCTACACCTTC. Amino acid sequence: CAWSENRNYGYTF. Full variable domain (remainder filled in from reference TRBV30 and TRBJ1-2): SQTIHQWPATLVQPVGSPLSLECTVEGTSNPNLYWYRQAAGRGLQLLFYSVGIGQISSEVPQNLSASRPQDRQFILSSKKLLLSDSGFYLCAWSENRNYGYTFGSGTRLTVV.

The chain employs TRBV28 and TRBJ1-5; 7 positions match TRBD1. The CDR3 totals 16 residues. V was pared by 7 bases and J by 4 bases, with 13 bases of the junction left unmatched. The V gene's germline CDR1 is MDHEN and CDR2 SYDVKM. CDR3 nucleotide sequence: TGTGCCAGCATCTACAAACCGGGACAGCCGAATCAGCCCCAGCATTTT. Its translation is CASIYKPGQPNQPQHF.